This TCR beta chain was identified in a study of Graves' ophthalmopathy and Graves' hyperthyroidism. Findings of the study overall: From stable hyperthyroidism, ophthalmopathy was separated by a 13-signature model with 87.88% sensitivity and less than 83% specificity. Blood repertoires reportedly contained most expanded thyroid clonotypes above 0.001 frequency.

At least ten counts were recorded for this clonotype. Its matching antigen is unknown. The CDR3 contains 11 residues. Germline-derived CDR1 and CDR2 are SNHLY and FYNNEI. The V end was cut by 6 bases, the J end by 2 bases, with 4 bases between. Hyperthyroidism was classified as stable if no ophthalmopathy occurred within 18 months of follow-up. The study excluded patients with other autoimmune diseases, uncontrolled infections, pregnancy or lactation. For repertoire sequencing, the TCR beta CDR3 regions were amplified from RNA transcripts. In the first round, RT-PCR was carried out with HTBI primers, and a multiplex PCR formed the second round. MiXCR was run by TCRdb on the multiplex PCR reads, yielding one entry per CDR3 protein. The repertoire holds about 390,000 distinct CDR3 sequences, with 15% to 19% as singletons.

This chain connects TRBV2 to TRBJ2-5; D gene unclear. This sequence originates from a woman between 18 and 29 years old with stable Graves' hyperthyroidism. Sequencing was done on a sample of peripheral blood. The CDR3, as DNA: TGTGCCAGCAGCCGTCAAGAGACCCAGTACTTC. Translated: CASSRQETQYF.